This paragraph reports one T cell receptor beta chain. Its antigen remains unidentified. This CDR3 has 14 residues. The V gene's germline CDR1 is DFQATT and CDR2 SNEGSKA (reference sequence). Deletions cut 6 bases from V and 3 bases from J, with 15 bases between. The record originates from a study of CD8+CD57+ T cells in acquired aplastic anemia. Study context: Sorted CD4+ and CD8+ cell DNA averaged roughly 3.2 ug. Findings and caveats of the study: With respect to CD8+ Simpson's diversity, patients and controls did not differ significantly. About 30 CD8+ CDR3 sequences occurred in both the patients and the controls.

CDR3 and TCR beta VDJ profiling relied on genomic DNA as the template. TCRdb fed the reads into MiXCR, producing one record per CDR3 protein. The table includes 200,000 to 250,000 distinct CDR3 sequences, approximately 35% detected once. This clonotype originated in a human donor in good health, serving as a control. Sequenced: sorted CD4+, CD8+, or CD8+CD57+ T cells (not recorded which) from PBMCs. The chain is built from TRBV20-1 and TRBJ2-1, with D tentatively TRBD2 (6 bases). DNA of the CDR3: TGCAGTGCCGCCCGCGGGAAGCTCTACAATGAGCAGTTCTTC. Translating it yields CSAARGKLYNEQFF.